The source of this T cell receptor beta chain is a study of shared clonotypes between healthy human individuals (TCRdb year 2020). The study in broad terms: Two women and a few men aged 18 to 49 years were included in the cohort. For each donor, CD4 naive and CD4 memory were each run on three plates, CD8 naive on two plates, and CD8 memory on one plate. Per donor, leukapheresis produced somewhere between about 0.8 and 9.5 billion PBMCs. Blood TCR repertoires of four to six healthy adults were deeply sequenced to estimate repertoire size and the extent of clonotype sharing between individuals. To increase sequencing depth and limit assay-specific biases, TCR repertoire library preparation and sequencing were carried out by different laboratories using diverse techniques. The study at large found these results: Rarefaction of sorted-subset datasets indicated incomplete sequencing despite the large sequencing depth. Because the study included a small number of donors, the genetic and exposure-history diversity represented was limited. Sampling was restricted to blood, and TCR repertoires in tissue are likely to differ from TCR repertoires in blood. When a few donors were compared, the shared fraction of clonotypes was around 4.6% for naive CD4, more than 3% for naive CD8, more than 2% for memory CD4, and 0.4% for memory CD8. Clonotypes shared by all four sorted-subset donors showed higher generation probabilities than non-shared clonotypes. Larger estimated clonotype richness was generally found for naive subsets than for memory subsets. Based on pairwise subsampling, the degree of clonotype sharing among donors was expected to be affected by sequencing depth.

About this clone itself: The antigen it binds to is not known. No clone much larger than this one lies a single base away; base qualities are absent.

CD8 naive samples were obtained by positive selection for CCR7 among CD45RO-negative cells, yielding a CD45RA+CCR7+ population from which TemRA cells were excluded. The donors were healthy, HIV-negative adults with no recently reported acute infections or vaccinations. All donors were Caucasian adults living in Nashville, Tennessee, USA. Blood was obtained by leukapheresis, after which PBMCs were separated by Ficoll-Histopaque density gradient centrifugation and cryopreserved in liquid nitrogen vapor phase. Analytical flow cytometry was used to check the purity and quantity of every magnetically sorted T cell population. Genomic DNA was isolated from each sorted fraction and quantified by UV absorbance on a Nanodrop 2000c. The germline V gene sets CDR1 to MGHRA and CDR2 to YSYEKL. V trim: 2 bases; J trim: 0 bases; unmatched bases: 5. There are 18 amino acids in the CDR3, from cysteine to phenylalanine inclusive. Left in the record is the CDR3 DNA by itself, 54 bases read in frame from the first base.

Using the deep immunoSEQ assay, TCR CDR3 regions were amplified from genomic DNA by multiplex PCR. Extracted genomic DNA from each cell subset was spread evenly across all wells of several immunoSEQ 96-well plates, with each plate serving as a replicate. Each replicate PCR for sorted subsets received roughly 200 ng genomic DNA, equal to roughly 33,000 T cell genomes. The purified libraries were quantified using a Qubit 3.0 fluorometer, sized with a Bioanalyzer 2100, and then quantified again using the KAPA Library Quantification kit. A separate single-read 150-cycle Illumina NextSeq 550 flow cell was used to sequence each immunoSEQ 96-well plate. As for the original processing: The immunoSEQ output contained only junctional sequences without quality scores, so filtering could not match that applied to full-length reads. Sequences were annotated with PyIR, a Python wrapper for IgBLAST v1.9, and V/J genes and CDR3 were assigned using IMGT germline references. Reads were filtered out if the reads had weak V/J assignments (E-value above 1e-6), no CDR3, stop codons, out-of-frame junctions, or ambiguous translated residues. V3J clonotypes were defined as sequences sharing an identical inferred V gene, J gene, and CDR3 amino acid sequence. Percentage overlap between repertoires was computed as shared unique clonotypes divided by the size of the smaller repertoire. RTK rarefaction, the Chao1 estimator, and Recon v2.1 estimates of unobserved clonotypes were used to assess repertoire richness. Generation probabilities were computed with OLGA for all TCRbeta clonotypes obtained by the gDNA method from a few donors. This is the immuneACCESS table as TCRdb keeps it, with only in-frame sequences that have V and J called. A part of the clones is gone; compared with another copy, unresolved V genes explain less than half, and the rest is unexplained. From that table come the V and J calls and clone size; the DNA was used to work out D and trimming. A total of more than 550,000 clones appear in this sample, 90% to 95% of them only once. Approximately 24% of the sample lies in the top ten.

The chain is encoded by TRBV4-1 joined to TRBJ2-1; 12 central nucleotides agree with TRBD2. The TCR was taken from a young man in good health. Sequenced sample: naive CD8+ T cells sorted from blood. This specimen's cell subset or site label, interpreted: CD45RA+CCR7+. The base sequence is TGCGCCAGCAGCCAACGACTAGCGGGAGTCGGCTCCTACAATGAGCAGTTCTTC. Translated, this is CASSQRLAGVGSYNEQFF.